These T cell receptor beta chains were read from a single sample in a study of T cell responses to AZD1222 COVID-19 vaccine. The table came from immunoSEQ multiplex PCR; TCRdb's copy has only in-frame clones and leaves some out. Among about 120,000 clones listed, 70% to 90% were seen once. The source was peripheral blood, collected on day 0 of AZD1222 vaccination. Source of these receptors: an adult in good health. Both conserved end residues are part of each CDR3. A D gene is named only where the DNA matches it firmly. Size is omitted from some rows. Given values are once, few, many or a class for expanded clones.

DNA	CDR3	size	J	D	V
TGTGCCACCAGTGATCCCAGGGACGAGCAGTACTTC	CATSDPRDEQYF	once	TRBJ2-7	-	TRBV24-1
TGCGCCAGCAGTGACTGGGGCGGGAGGGCTGAAGATACGCAGTATTTT	CASSDWGGRAEDTQYF	-	TRBJ2-3	TRBD2	TRBV10-2
TGTGCCAGTAGTGACCGGGCTAGTGATGAGCAGTACTTC	CASSDRASDEQYF	-	TRBJ2-7	-	TRBV19
TGTGCCAGTATCCCTAGGACGGCAGCGAACACCGGGGAGCTGTTTTTT	CASIPRTAANTGELFF	-	TRBJ2-2	-	TRBV19
TGCGCCAGCAGCCTGGGACAGGGGGCGAACACCGGGGAGCTGTTTTTT	CASSLGQGANTGELFF	-	TRBJ2-2	TRBD1	TRBV5-1
TGTGCCAGCAGTGAAGGACAGGGCTTGGACTATGGCTACACCTTC	CASSEGQGLDYGYTF	-	TRBJ1-2	TRBD1	TRBV6-1
TGTGCCAGCAGGCCCGGGACAGACAATCAGCCCCAGCATTTT	CASRPGTDNQPQHF	-	TRBJ1-5	TRBD1	TRBV6-5
TGTGCCAGCACAAGACAGGTCAATCAGCCCCAGCATTTT	CASTRQVNQPQHF	-	TRBJ1-5	-	TRBV28
TGTGCCAGCAGCCCGCCAGGGGCAGGACATCAGCCCCAGCATTTT	CASSPPGAGHQPQHF	-	TRBJ1-5	-	TRBV11-3
TGTGCCTGGAGTGTATGGGGCCCCTCTGCGGGGGAAAAACTGTTTTTT	CAWSVWGPSAGEKLFF	-	TRBJ1-4	-	TRBV30
TGTGCCAGCAGCTCGTGGGGGACCGGAACCTACAATGAGCAGTTCTTC	CASSSWGTGTYNEQFF	once	TRBJ2-1	-	TRBV7-9
TGTGCCAGTAGTACTGGGGCCAACGTCCTGACTTTC	CASSTGANVLTF	-	TRBJ2-6	-	TRBV19
TGTGCCAGCAGCGTACTGCCTAGCGTGGTCTACAATGAGCAGTTCTTC	CASSVLPSVVYNEQFF	-	TRBJ2-1	-	TRBV9
TGTGCCAGCAGTTTCGGGGTTATGCTCAGGGGCTACACCTTC	CASSFGVMLRGYTF	-	TRBJ1-2	-	TRBV28
TGTGCCAGCAGCTTAGGAGGTCCCCTGTACTTC	CASSLGGPLYF	once	TRBJ2-7	-	TRBV7-9
TGTGCCACCAGCAGGGGGCTCGGAAGCGAGCAGTACTTC	CATSRGLGSEQYF	-	TRBJ2-7	-	TRBV15
TGTGCCAGCAGTCTTAAAAGAGAGACCCAGTACTTC	CASSLKRETQYF	once	TRBJ2-5	-	TRBV11-2
TGTGCCAGCAGCTTGGGCGCGGAAGCTTTCTTT	CASSLGAEAFF	-	TRBJ1-1	-	TRBV5-6
TGCGCCAGCAGCAGGGGCCGGACTAGCGGGATACGAATTTCCTACAATGAGCAGTTCTTC	CASSRGRTSGIRISYNEQFF	few	TRBJ2-1	TRBD2	TRBV5-1
TGTGCCAGCAGCTTCGGACTAGCGGGAGGTGTGGAAACGCAGTATTTT	CASSFGLAGGVETQYF	few	TRBJ2-3	TRBD2	TRBV7-2
TGTGCCAGTAGTTCGGGACAGGGCGGCGCACTGGGTACGCAGTATTTT	CASSSGQGGALGTQYF	-	TRBJ2-3	TRBD1	TRBV19
TGTGCCAGCAGTTTTCCTCCGGGACAGGGAAAGGGCTACACCTTC	CASSFPPGQGKGYTF	-	TRBJ1-2	TRBD1	TRBV28
TGTGCCTGGAGTTCTTCCGGGACAGGGGCATACTATGGCTACACCTTC	CAWSSSGTGAYYGYTF	-	TRBJ1-2	TRBD1	TRBV30
TGTGCCTGGAGTGCCTTAGCGGGGGGGCCCTACGAGCAGTACTTC	CAWSALAGGPYEQYF	-	TRBJ2-7	TRBD2	TRBV30
TGTGCCAGCAGCCAAGTGTTTGGCGGTGGAAACACCATATATTTT	CASSQVFGGGNTIYF	-	TRBJ1-3	-	TRBV3-1/TRBV3-2
TGTGCCAGCAGTTACTCGTCGGGGGGCGGCAACGAGCAGTACTTC	CASSYSSGGGNEQYF	-	TRBJ2-7	-	TRBV6-2/TRBV6-3
TGTGCCACTCGTGGCCTGGGGGATGGCTACACCTTC	CATRGLGDGYTF	once	TRBJ1-2	-	TRBV19
TGTGCCAGCTCACCACCGAGGCCCGAGGGCTACACCTTC	CASSPPRPEGYTF	-	TRBJ1-2	-	TRBV18
TGTGCCAGCTCACCACGTCAGGAACCAGAGACCCAGTACTTC	CASSPRQEPETQYF	-	TRBJ2-5	-	TRBV18
TGTGCCAGCAGCTTGGTCACTAGCACAGATACGCAGTATTTT	CASSLVTSTDTQYF	-	TRBJ2-3	-	TRBV7-2
TGTGCCAGCAGCCAAGCCCGGGAGGGCTCTTTTTCTGCTGCCTCCTACGAGCAGTACTTC	CASSQAREGSFSAASYEQYF	-	TRBJ2-7	TRBD2	TRBV3-1/TRBV3-2
TGTGCCACCAGCAGTTTATCACAGCGGTTAGGAGGCTACACCTTC	CATSSLSQRLGGYTF	-	TRBJ1-2	-	TRBV15
TGTGCCACCAGTGGCTCCGCCGGGGCTACTGAAGCTTTCTTT	CATSGSAGATEAFF	-	TRBJ1-1	-	TRBV24-1
TGCAGCGTTCCCGGGACAGGGTCCTACAATGAGCAGTTCTTC	CSVPGTGSYNEQFF	-	TRBJ2-1	TRBD1	TRBV29-1
TGTGCCAGCACCCCCGGGACGTCTTCTAACTATGGCTACACCTTC	CASTPGTSSNYGYTF	-	TRBJ1-2	-	TRBV9
TGTGCCACGCCTTCCAGGGGGCCAGCTAGGAATTCACCCCTCCACTTT	CATPSRGPARNSPLHF	-	TRBJ1-6	TRBD1	TRBV24-1
TGTGCCACCAGCAGAGCGTTATTCTCCTACGAGCAGTACTTC	CATSRALFSYEQYF	-	TRBJ2-7	-	TRBV15
TGTGCCAGCAGCCGGAGGGGAGCGAACACTGAAGCTTTCTTT	CASSRRGANTEAFF	-	TRBJ1-1	-	TRBV5-6
TGTGCCAGCAGCCCGACAGCCCCCTACGAGCAGTACTTC	CASSPTAPYEQYF	-	TRBJ2-7	-	TRBV28
TGTGCCTGGAGTGTAAGGAATGGCGGGGAGCTGTTTTTT	CAWSVRNGGELFF	-	TRBJ2-2	-	TRBV30
TGCGCCAGCAGCTTGGGACAGGTCAACAATGAGCAGTTCTTC	CASSLGQVNNEQFF	-	TRBJ2-1	-	TRBV5-1
TGTGCCAGCAGGTTTAGGGGTGGGACAGATACGCAGTATTTT	CASRFRGGTDTQYF	-	TRBJ2-3	-	TRBV2
TGTGCCAGCAGAGGGCTTGAGGATACGCAGTATTTT	CASRGLEDTQYF	few	TRBJ2-3	-	TRBV2
TGTGCCAGCAGCCGACAGACAATGGACGCTTTCTTT	CASSRQTMDAFF	-	TRBJ1-1	-	TRBV7-9
TGTGCCAGCAGCGCGGACGGCCCCTCTGGGAAGTTCTTC	CASSADGPSGKFF	-	TRBJ2-1	-	TRBV7-3
TGTGCCACCAGCGTGGGACAGGGGGCCGAACAGCCCCAGCATTTT	CATSVGQGAEQPQHF	-	TRBJ1-5	TRBD1	TRBV15
TGTGCCAGCACACACGGACTGGGGTTAGAGGAGCAGTTCTTC	CASTHGLGLEEQFF	-	TRBJ2-1	-	TRBV7-2
TGTGCCAGCAGTATCTACACCCGGGGTCCTGGGAAGCCCCAGCATTTT	CASSIYTRGPGKPQHF	-	TRBJ1-5	-	TRBV28
TGTGCCAGCAGCTCCTATAGGGGGGGCTCCTACAATGAGCAGTTCTTC	CASSSYRGGSYNEQFF	-	TRBJ2-1	-	TRBV11-2
TGTGCCAGCAGTGAAGGGTGGGGCGGACTGCAGCCCCAGCATTTT	CASSEGWGGLQPQHF	-	TRBJ1-5	-	TRBV6-1
TGTGCCAGCAGCAATCCCGCCACCGAGCAGTACTTC	CASSNPATEQYF	-	TRBJ2-7	-	TRBV6-2/TRBV6-3
TGTGCCAGCAGCCCCCGCGGCAGGGGGCACACCGGGGAGCTGTTTTTT	CASSPRGRGHTGELFF	once	TRBJ2-2	TRBD1	TRBV9
TGTGCCAGCAGCCTGATGGCCCAGTGGGGACAGGGGGCTGATACGCAGTATTTT	CASSLMAQWGQGADTQYF	few	TRBJ2-3	TRBD1	TRBV5-6
TGCAGCGTCCAGATCCAGTACGAGCAGTACTTC	CSVQIQYEQYF	few	TRBJ2-7	-	TRBV29-1
TGTGCCAGCAGTTACATGGGAAGGAATTCACCCCTCCACTTT	CASSYMGRNSPLHF	-	TRBJ1-6	-	TRBV6-5
TGTGCCAGCAGCTTTAGAGGGGTCGGGGCCAACGTCCTGACTTTC	CASSFRGVGANVLTF	-	TRBJ2-6	-	TRBV11-2
TGTGCCAGCAGTCTCCGAAGACAGGATCTCTACACCTTC	CASSLRRQDLYTF	-	TRBJ1-2	-	TRBV27
TGTGCCAGCAGTTTATTGGCAGGGGGCGCGACTAACTATGGCTACACCTTC	CASSLLAGGATNYGYTF	few	TRBJ1-2	TRBD1	TRBV28
TGTGCCAGCAGTATTATCTACAATGAGCAGTTCTTC	CASSIIYNEQFF	-	TRBJ2-1	-	TRBV12-3/TRBV12-4
TGTGCCACCAGTGATCTACAGACAGGGTCTTCAGATACGCAGTATTTT	CATSDLQTGSSDTQYF	-	TRBJ2-3	TRBD1	TRBV24-1